This entry lists 3 T cell receptor beta chains sequenced from one sample in a study of fetal regulatory T cell absence and autoimmunity. TCRdb keeps only in-frame clones here, not all; method: immunoSEQ multiplex PCR. The sample holds about 95,000 clones, approximately 75% seen once. The sequenced sample consisted of pancreas tissue. These receptors all stem from a male donor with IPEX syndrome.

J is TRBJ2-7 and V is TRBV7-8; TRBD2 agrees at 13 bases. V shed 2 bases and J 6 bases; nucleotides not matched to a gene: 4. The CDR3 contains 15 residues. Germline V gives CDR1 SGHVS, CDR2 FQNEAQ. The CDR3 DNA follows: TGTGCCAGCAGCTTAACGACTAGCGGGGGGTCCGAGCAGTACTTC. This sequence encodes CASSLTTSGGSEQYF.

This sequence joins TRBV9 and TRBJ1-3; D is possibly TRBD1 (6 bases). In germline, CDR1 is SGDLS, CDR2 YYNGEE. V was cut by 3 bases and J by 0 bases, with 16 bases left in between. The CDR3 is 17 amino acids. As DNA, the CDR3 is TGTGCCAGCAGCGAGTACTCGGGGGCCCGCTCTGGAAACACCATATATTTT. The encoded protein is CASSEYSGARSGNTIYF. The whole variable domain, remainder taken from reference TRBV9 and TRBJ1-3, is DSGVTQTPKHLITATGQRVTLRCSPRSGDLSVYWYQQSLDQGLQFLIQYYNGEERAKGNILERFSAQQFPDLHSELNLSSLELGDSALYFCASSEYSGARSGNTIYFGEGSWLTVV.

The chain combines TRBV5-6 with TRBJ1-1; D is unclear. Per the germline V gene, CDR1 is SGHDT and CDR2 is YYEEEE. The CDR3 consists of 14 residues. V dropped 0 bases and J dropped 1 base, with 7 bases sitting between them. This CDR3 reads CASSLGTSNTEAFF. The CDR3 DNA reads TGTGCCAGCAGCTTGGGGACGTCGAACACTGAAGCTTTCTTT. Looking up the rest from reference TRBV5-6 and TRBJ1-1 gives the full variable domain: DAGVTQSPTHLIKTRGQQVTLRCSPKSGHDTVSWYQQALGQGPQFIFQYYEEEERQRGNFPDRFSGHQFPNYSSELNVNALLLGDSALYLCASSLGTSNTEAFFGQGTRLTVV.